These T cell receptor beta chains were read from a single sample in a study of T cells after posttransplantation cyclophosphamide. Repertoires were generated with immunoSEQ multiplex PCR, while TCRdb's copy carries only in-frame clones and drops some. This sample shows 37,000 or so clones and no singletons; roughly 5.8% rests with the ten largest. Source material: PBMCs. These receptors all stem from a young man in good health and a related stem cell transplant donor. Both conserved end residues are part of each CDR3. Each record gives: clone size, V gene, D gene, J gene, CDR3 protein, CDR3 DNA. A D gene is named only where the DNA matches it firmly. A row's size may be missing; if present it is once, few, many or a size class.

clone size: many
V gene: TRBV5-1
D gene: NA
J gene: TRBJ2-7
CDR3 protein: CASSPWASRDYEQYF
CDR3 DNA: TGCGCCAGCAGCCCGTGGGCGAGCAGGGACTACGAGCAGTACTTC

clone size: many
V gene: TRBV6-2/TRBV6-3
D gene: NA
J gene: TRBJ2-1
CDR3 protein: CASSYTSLLGGSYNEQFF
CDR3 DNA: TGTGCCAGCAGTTACACTAGCCTCCTCGGAGGCTCCTACAATGAGCAGTTCTTC

clone size: many
V gene: TRBV6-1
D gene: NA
J gene: TRBJ1-2
CDR3 protein: CASSVMQGDYGYTF
CDR3 DNA: TGTGCCAGCAGTGTAATGCAGGGAGACTATGGCTACACCTTC

clone size: many
V gene: TRBV19
D gene: TRBD1
J gene: TRBJ1-1
CDR3 protein: CASSIKDRAGAEAFF
CDR3 DNA: TGTGCCAGTAGTATTAAGGACAGGGCCGGAGCTGAAGCTTTCTTT

clone size: NA
V gene: TRBV20-1
D gene: NA
J gene: TRBJ1-1
CDR3 protein: CSAIGGTEAFF
CDR3 DNA: TGCAGTGCCATCGGGGGAACTGAAGCTTTCTTT

clone size: many
V gene: TRBV12-5
D gene: NA
J gene: TRBJ1-1
CDR3 protein: CASGLDRQGGTEAFF
CDR3 DNA: TGTGCTAGTGGTTTGGACAGGCAGGGAGGCACTGAAGCTTTCTTT

clone size: many
V gene: TRBV5-8
D gene: NA
J gene: TRBJ1-6
CDR3 protein: CASSLQGSYNSPLHF
CDR3 DNA: TGTGCCAGCAGCTTACAGGGTAGCTATAATTCACCCCTCCACTTT

clone size: many
V gene: TRBV19
D gene: NA
J gene: TRBJ1-2
CDR3 protein: CASSIWQGRDGYTF
CDR3 DNA: TGTGCCAGTAGTATCTGGCAGGGGAGAGACGGCTACACCTTC

clone size: many
V gene: TRBV27
D gene: TRBD1
J gene: TRBJ1-6
CDR3 protein: CASSLQGVNSPLHF
CDR3 DNA: TGTGCCAGCAGTTTACAGGGGGTAAATTCACCCCTCCACTTT

clone size: NA
V gene: TRBV23-1
D gene: TRBD2
J gene: TRBJ2-7
CDR3 protein: CASSQRTLAGEYEQYF
CDR3 DNA: TGCGCCAGCAGTCAGAGAACCCTAGCGGGGGAGTACGAGCAGTACTTC

clone size: NA
V gene: TRBV2
D gene: NA
J gene: TRBJ2-2
CDR3 protein: CASRATRAGGTGELFF
CDR3 DNA: TGTGCCAGCAGGGCTACACGGGCTGGCGGGACCGGGGAGCTGTTTTTT

clone size: few
V gene: TRBV7-3
D gene: TRBD2
J gene: TRBJ2-5
CDR3 protein: CASSSRLADQETQYF
CDR3 DNA: TGTGCCAGCAGCTCCAGACTAGCGGACCAAGAGACCCAGTACTTC

clone size: many
V gene: TRBV7-7
D gene: TRBD1
J gene: TRBJ2-7
CDR3 protein: CASSSDRGGEQYF
CDR3 DNA: TGTGCCAGCAGCTCAGACAGGGGCGGGGAGCAGTACTTC

clone size: many
V gene: TRBV11-2
D gene: TRBD2
J gene: TRBJ2-1
CDR3 protein: CASSLRTSGDPYNEQFF
CDR3 DNA: TGTGCCAGCAGCTTACGGACTAGCGGGGACCCATACAATGAGCAGTTCTTC

clone size: NA
V gene: TRBV19
D gene: TRBD1
J gene: TRBJ2-7
CDR3 protein: CASSIDPGTGAYEQYF
CDR3 DNA: TGTGCCAGTAGTATAGACCCCGGGACAGGGGCCTACGAGCAGTACTTC

clone size: many
V gene: TRBV19
D gene: TRBD1
J gene: TRBJ1-1
CDR3 protein: CASSPNLQGADAFF
CDR3 DNA: TGTGCCAGTAGTCCAAACCTCCAGGGGGCTGACGCTTTCTTT

clone size: many
V gene: TRBV7-9
D gene: TRBD1
J gene: TRBJ1-1
CDR3 protein: CASSLSQGAFF
CDR3 DNA: TGTGCCAGCAGCTTATCACAGGGGGCTTTCTTT

clone size: many
V gene: TRBV7-9
D gene: TRBD1
J gene: TRBJ2-7
CDR3 protein: CASSSRQGAASEQYF
CDR3 DNA: TGTGCCAGCAGCTCAAGACAGGGAGCAGCCTCCGAGCAGTACTTC

clone size: many
V gene: TRBV19
D gene: NA
J gene: TRBJ2-5
CDR3 protein: CASSIDTGRRETQYF
CDR3 DNA: TGTGCCAGTAGTATAGATACGGGGAGGCGGGAGACCCAGTACTTC

clone size: NA
V gene: TRBV6-5
D gene: NA
J gene: TRBJ2-5
CDR3 protein: CASSQGLETQYF
CDR3 DNA: TGTGCCAGCAGTCAGGGATTAGAGACCCAGTACTTC

clone size: many
V gene: TRBV7-2
D gene: TRBD2
J gene: TRBJ2-5
CDR3 protein: CASSRGGTQETQYF
CDR3 DNA: TGTGCCAGCAGCCGCGGGGGGACTCAAGAGACCCAGTACTTC

clone size: few
V gene: TRBV5-1
D gene: NA
J gene: TRBJ2-5
CDR3 protein: CASSPLWGVQQETQYF
CDR3 DNA: TGCGCCAGCAGCCCGCTGTGGGGGGTCCAACAAGAGACCCAGTACTTC

clone size: many
V gene: TRBV12-3/TRBV12-4
D gene: NA
J gene: TRBJ2-5
CDR3 protein: CASSLRQGGETQYF
CDR3 DNA: TGTGCCAGCAGTTTAAGGCAGGGGGGAGAGACCCAGTACTTC

clone size: many
V gene: TRBV5-1
D gene: TRBD2
J gene: TRBJ2-3
CDR3 protein: CASSFPLAGGPSTDTQYF
CDR3 DNA: TGCGCCAGCAGCTTTCCGCTAGCGGGGGGCCCCAGCACAGATACGCAGTATTTT

clone size: few
V gene: TRBV12-3/TRBV12-4
D gene: TRBD1
J gene: TRBJ1-1
CDR3 protein: CASSRGGITEAFF
CDR3 DNA: TGTGCCAGCAGTCGAGGGGGCATCACTGAAGCTTTCTTT

clone size: NA
V gene: TRBV24-1
D gene: NA
J gene: TRBJ1-5
CDR3 protein: CATRFQGNSSNQPQHF
CDR3 DNA: TGTGCCACCAGATTTCAGGGAAACAGTAGCAATCAGCCCCAGCATTTT

clone size: many
V gene: TRBV10-3
D gene: TRBD1
J gene: TRBJ2-7
CDR3 protein: CAISGQVGSYEQYF
CDR3 DNA: TGTGCCATCAGCGGACAGGTCGGCTCCTACGAGCAGTACTTC

clone size: many
V gene: TRBV6-2/TRBV6-3
D gene: NA
J gene: TRBJ1-4
CDR3 protein: CASSRQEAEKLFF
CDR3 DNA: TGTGCCAGCAGTCGGCAGGAGGCTGAAAAACTGTTTTTT

clone size: many
V gene: TRBV6-5
D gene: NA
J gene: TRBJ2-2
CDR3 protein: CASSYSTGVTGELFF
CDR3 DNA: TGTGCCAGCAGTTACTCGACGGGGGTCACCGGGGAGCTGTTTTTT

clone size: many
V gene: TRBV19
D gene: TRBD1
J gene: TRBJ2-5
CDR3 protein: CASSPGTGRETQYF
CDR3 DNA: TGTGCCAGTAGCCCTGGGACAGGGCGTGAGACCCAGTACTTC

clone size: many
V gene: TRBV6-5
D gene: TRBD1
J gene: TRBJ1-1
CDR3 protein: CASSYRTGMNTEAFF
CDR3 DNA: TGTGCCAGCAGTTATCGGACAGGAATGAACACTGAAGCTTTCTTT

clone size: many
V gene: TRBV7-3
D gene: TRBD1
J gene: TRBJ2-3
CDR3 protein: CASSLIGGGDTQYF
CDR3 DNA: TGTGCCAGCAGCTTAATAGGGGGCGGGGATACGCAGTATTTT

clone size: many
V gene: TRBV6-5
D gene: NA
J gene: TRBJ1-4
CDR3 protein: CASSYDSYRAEKLFF
CDR3 DNA: TGTGCCAGCAGTTACGATAGCTACCGCGCTGAAAAACTGTTTTTT

clone size: many
V gene: TRBV5-1
D gene: TRBD1
J gene: TRBJ2-7
CDR3 protein: CASSSGQGLYEQYF
CDR3 DNA: TGCGCCAGCAGCTCGGGACAGGGCCTCTACGAGCAGTACTTC

clone size: many
V gene: TRBV5-6
D gene: NA
J gene: TRBJ2-4
CDR3 protein: CASSLFLNDIQYF
CDR3 DNA: TGTGCCAGCAGCTTGTTCCTTAATGACATTCAGTACTTC

clone size: many
V gene: TRBV7-9
D gene: NA
J gene: TRBJ1-4
CDR3 protein: CASSSSQAGGTFNEKLFF
CDR3 DNA: TGTGCCAGCAGCTCGTCACAGGCGGGGGGGACCTTTAATGAAAAACTGTTTTTT

clone size: many
V gene: TRBV4-1
D gene: NA
J gene: TRBJ2-1
CDR3 protein: CASSQWRGPYNEQFF
CDR3 DNA: TGCGCCAGCAGCCAATGGCGGGGCCCCTACAATGAGCAGTTCTTC

clone size: many
V gene: TRBV7-9
D gene: NA
J gene: TRBJ2-3
CDR3 protein: CASSPPRAGTDTQYF
CDR3 DNA: TGTGCCAGCAGCCCCCCCCGGGCAGGGACAGATACGCAGTATTTT

clone size: many
V gene: TRBV9
D gene: NA
J gene: TRBJ1-2
CDR3 protein: CASSSSSFYGYTF
CDR3 DNA: TGTGCCAGCAGCTCTTCCTCCTTCTATGGCTACACCTTC

clone size: many
V gene: TRBV19
D gene: NA
J gene: TRBJ2-7
CDR3 protein: CASSQQGILHEQYF
CDR3 DNA: TGTGCCAGTAGCCAACAGGGTATTCTCCACGAGCAGTACTTC

clone size: few
V gene: TRBV7-6
D gene: NA
J gene: TRBJ1-2
CDR3 protein: CASSPRGTDYGYTF
CDR3 DNA: TGTGCCAGCAGCCCCCGGGGAACGGACTATGGCTACACCTTC

clone size: many
V gene: TRBV2
D gene: TRBD1
J gene: TRBJ2-7
CDR3 protein: CASRERPDRDGYEQYF
CDR3 DNA: TGTGCCAGCAGGGAAAGACCGGACAGGGACGGTTACGAGCAGTACTTC